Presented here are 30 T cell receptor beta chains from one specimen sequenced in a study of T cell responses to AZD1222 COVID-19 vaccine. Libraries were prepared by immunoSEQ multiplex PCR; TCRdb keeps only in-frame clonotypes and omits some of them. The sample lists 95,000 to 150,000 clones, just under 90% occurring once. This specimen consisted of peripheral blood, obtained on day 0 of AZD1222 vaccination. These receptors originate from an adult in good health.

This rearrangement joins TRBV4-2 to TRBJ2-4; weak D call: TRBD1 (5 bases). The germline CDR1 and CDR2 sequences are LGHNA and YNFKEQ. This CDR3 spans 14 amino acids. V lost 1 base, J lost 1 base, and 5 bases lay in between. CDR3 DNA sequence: TGTGCCAGCAGCCAAGCAGGGGCCAAAAACATTCAGTACTTC. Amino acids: CASSQAGAKNIQYF.

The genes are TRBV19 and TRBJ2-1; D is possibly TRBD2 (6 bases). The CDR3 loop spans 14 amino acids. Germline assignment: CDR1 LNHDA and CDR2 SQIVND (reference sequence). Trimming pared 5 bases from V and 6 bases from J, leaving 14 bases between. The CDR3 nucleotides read TGTGCCAGTAGTCGGGGCCTCGGGGGCAATGAGCAGTTCTTC. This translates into CASSRGLGGNEQFF.

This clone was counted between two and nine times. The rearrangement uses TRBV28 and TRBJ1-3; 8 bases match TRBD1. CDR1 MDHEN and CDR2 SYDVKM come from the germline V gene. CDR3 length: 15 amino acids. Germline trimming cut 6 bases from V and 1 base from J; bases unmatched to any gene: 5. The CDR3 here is CASRTGATSGNTIYF. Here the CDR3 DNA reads TGTGCCAGCAGGACAGGGGCGACGTCTGGAAACACCATATATTTT.

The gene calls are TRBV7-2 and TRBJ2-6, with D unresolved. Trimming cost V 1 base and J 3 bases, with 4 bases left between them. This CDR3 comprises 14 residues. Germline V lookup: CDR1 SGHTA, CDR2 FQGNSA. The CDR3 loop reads CASSLGIGANVLTF. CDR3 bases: TGTGCCAGCAGCTTAGGTATTGGGGCCAACGTCCTGACTTTC.

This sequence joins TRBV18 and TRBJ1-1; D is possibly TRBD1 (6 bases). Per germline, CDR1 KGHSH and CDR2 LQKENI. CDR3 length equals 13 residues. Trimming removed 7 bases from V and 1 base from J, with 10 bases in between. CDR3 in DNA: TGTGCCAGCTACGGGGGACAGAACACTGAAGCTTTCTTT. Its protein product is CASYGGQNTEAFF.

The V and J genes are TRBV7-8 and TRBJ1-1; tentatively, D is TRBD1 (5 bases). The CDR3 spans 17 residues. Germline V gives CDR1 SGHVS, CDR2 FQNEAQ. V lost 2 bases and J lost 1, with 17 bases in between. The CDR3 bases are TGTGCCAGCAGCTTATTATCGAGGGACCCCCAGAACACTGAAGCTTTCTTT. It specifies CASSLLSRDPQNTEAFF. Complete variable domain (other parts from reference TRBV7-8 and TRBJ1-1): GAGVSQSPRYKVAKRGQDVALRCDPISGHVSLFWYQQALGQGPEFLTYFQNEAQLDKSGLPSDRFFAERPEGSVSTLKIQRTQQEDSAVYLCASSLLSRDPQNTEAFFGQGTRLTVV.

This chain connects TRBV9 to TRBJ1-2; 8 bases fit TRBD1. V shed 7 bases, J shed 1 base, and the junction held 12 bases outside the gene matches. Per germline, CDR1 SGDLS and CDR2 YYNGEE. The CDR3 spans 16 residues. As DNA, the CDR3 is TGTGCCAGCTCCAGGGGGGACAGGCCCCTTAACTATGGCTACACCTTC. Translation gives CASSRGDRPLNYGYTF. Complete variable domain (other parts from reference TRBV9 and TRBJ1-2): DSGVTQTPKHLITATGQRVTLRCSPRSGDLSVYWYQQSLDQGLQFLIQYYNGEERAKGNILERFSAQQFPDLHSELNLSSLELGDSALYFCASSRGDRPLNYGYTFGSGTRLTVV.

The CDR3 DNA follows: TGCGCCAGCAGCTTGGTGCTAGCGGGAGCAGAGACCCAGTACTTC. Translating gives CASSLVLAGAETQYF. V and J are TRBV5-1 and TRBJ2-5, with 10 bases identical to TRBD2. J was trimmed by 4 bases and V by 0 bases; bases with no gene match: 3. The length of the CDR3 is 15 residues. From germline, CDR1 is SGHRS and CDR2 YFSETQ.

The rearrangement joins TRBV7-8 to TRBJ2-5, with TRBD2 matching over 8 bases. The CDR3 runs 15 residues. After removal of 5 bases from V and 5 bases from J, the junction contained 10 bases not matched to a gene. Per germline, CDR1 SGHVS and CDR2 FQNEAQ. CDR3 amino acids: CASSPSGGLGETQYF. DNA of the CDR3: TGTGCCAGCAGCCCAAGCGGGGGACTAGGGGAGACCCAGTACTTC.

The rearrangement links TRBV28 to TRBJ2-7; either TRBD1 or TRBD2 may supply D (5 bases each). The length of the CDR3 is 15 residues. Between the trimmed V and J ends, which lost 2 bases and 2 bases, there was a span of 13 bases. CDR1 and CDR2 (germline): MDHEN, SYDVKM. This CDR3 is CASSLPGTATYEQYF. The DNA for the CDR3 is TGTGCCAGCAGTTTACCCGGGACGGCCACCTACGAGCAGTACTTC.

This CDR3 is CASSLSGGPGKKLFF. CDR3 DNA: TGTGCCAGCAGTTTATCAGGGGGCCCAGGAAAAAAACTGTTTTTT. The chain links TRBV6-5 to TRBJ1-4; 8 bases are a match to TRBD1. CDR3 length equals 15 residues. Trimming removed 4 bases from V and 9 bases from J; junction bases left unmatched: 10. CDR1 is MNHEY and CDR2 is SVGAGI in the germline V gene.

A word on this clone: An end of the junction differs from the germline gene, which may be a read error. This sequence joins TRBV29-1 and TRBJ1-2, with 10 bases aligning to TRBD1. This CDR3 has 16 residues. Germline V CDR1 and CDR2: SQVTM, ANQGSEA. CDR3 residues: CSVRDRGAYSTGLAAF. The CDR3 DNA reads TGCAGCGTCCGGGACAGGGGTGCGTACTCCACCGGACTTGCTGCCTTC.

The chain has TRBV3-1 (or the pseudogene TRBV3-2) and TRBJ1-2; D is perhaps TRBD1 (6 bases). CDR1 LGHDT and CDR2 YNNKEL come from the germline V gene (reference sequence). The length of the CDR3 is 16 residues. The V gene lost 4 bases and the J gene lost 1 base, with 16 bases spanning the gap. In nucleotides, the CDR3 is TGTGCCAGCAGCCGCAACCGGAGGGGGGGTAACTATGGCTACACCTTC. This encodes CASSRNRRGGNYGYTF.

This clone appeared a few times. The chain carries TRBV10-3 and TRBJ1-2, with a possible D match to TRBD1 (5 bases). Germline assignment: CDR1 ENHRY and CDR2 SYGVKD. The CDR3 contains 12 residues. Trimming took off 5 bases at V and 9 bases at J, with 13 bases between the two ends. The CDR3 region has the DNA TGTGCCATCAGTATCCAGGGTTCACGCTACACCTTC. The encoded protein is CAISIQGSRYTF.

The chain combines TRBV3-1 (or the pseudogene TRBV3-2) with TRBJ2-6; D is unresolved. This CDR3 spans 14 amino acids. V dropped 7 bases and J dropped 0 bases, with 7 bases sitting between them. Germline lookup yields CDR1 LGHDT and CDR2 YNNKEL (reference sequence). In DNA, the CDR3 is TGTGCCAGCACATCAGCCTCTGGGGCCAACGTCCTGACTTTC. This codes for CASTSASGANVLTF.

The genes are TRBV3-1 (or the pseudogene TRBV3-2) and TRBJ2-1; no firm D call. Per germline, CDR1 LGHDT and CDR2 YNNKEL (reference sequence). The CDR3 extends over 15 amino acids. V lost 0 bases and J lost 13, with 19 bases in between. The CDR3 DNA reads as TGTGCCAGCAGCCAAGATCGGGCGCTGTCTGGGCGTCAGTTCTTC. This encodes CASSQDRALSGRQFF.

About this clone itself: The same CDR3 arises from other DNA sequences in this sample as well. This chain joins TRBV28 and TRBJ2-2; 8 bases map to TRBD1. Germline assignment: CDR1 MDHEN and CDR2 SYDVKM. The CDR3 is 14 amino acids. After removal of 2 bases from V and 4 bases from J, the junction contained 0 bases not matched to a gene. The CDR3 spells CASSLTGGTGELFF. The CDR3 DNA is TGTGCCAGCAGTTTAACAGGGGGCACCGGGGAGCTGTTTTTT.

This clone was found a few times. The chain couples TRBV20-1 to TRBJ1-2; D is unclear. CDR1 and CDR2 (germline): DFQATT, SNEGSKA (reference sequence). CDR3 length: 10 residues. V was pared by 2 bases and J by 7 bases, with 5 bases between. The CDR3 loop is CSARRRGYTF. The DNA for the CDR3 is TGCAGTGCTAGAAGGCGTGGCTACACCTTC.

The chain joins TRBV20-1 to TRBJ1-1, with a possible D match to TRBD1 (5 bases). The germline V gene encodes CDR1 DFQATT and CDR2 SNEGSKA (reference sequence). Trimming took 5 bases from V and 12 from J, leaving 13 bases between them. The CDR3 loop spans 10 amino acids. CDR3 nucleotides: TGCAGTGCTTCCAGGGAGCAACCTTTCTTT. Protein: CSASREQPFF.

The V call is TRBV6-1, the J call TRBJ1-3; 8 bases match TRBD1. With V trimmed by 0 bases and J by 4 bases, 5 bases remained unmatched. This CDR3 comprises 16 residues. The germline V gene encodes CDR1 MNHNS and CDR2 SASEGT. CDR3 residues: CASSEAPGGIGNTIYF. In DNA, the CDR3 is TGTGCCAGCAGTGAAGCGCCAGGGGGCATCGGAAACACCATATATTTT.

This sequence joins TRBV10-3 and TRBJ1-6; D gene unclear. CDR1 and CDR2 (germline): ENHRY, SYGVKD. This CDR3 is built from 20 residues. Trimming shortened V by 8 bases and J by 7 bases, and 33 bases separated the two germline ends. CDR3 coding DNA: TGTGCCATCCTCCGAGCCCGCGACCCAAGCGGGTGCTTCTTGAATTCACCCCTCCACTTT. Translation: CAILRARDPSGCFLNSPLHF.

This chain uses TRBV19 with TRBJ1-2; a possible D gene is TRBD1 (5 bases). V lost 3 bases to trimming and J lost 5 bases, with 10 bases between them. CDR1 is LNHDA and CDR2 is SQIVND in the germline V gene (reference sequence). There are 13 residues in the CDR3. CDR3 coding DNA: TGTGCCAGTAGTATTCTCGGACAATATGGCTACACCTTC. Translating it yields CASSILGQYGYTF.

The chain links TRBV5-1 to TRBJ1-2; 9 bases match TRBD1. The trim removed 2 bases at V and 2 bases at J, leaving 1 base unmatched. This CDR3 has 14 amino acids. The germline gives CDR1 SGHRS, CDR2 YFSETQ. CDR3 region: CASSFTGGNYGYTF. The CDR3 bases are TGCGCCAGCAGCTTCACAGGGGGCAACTATGGCTACACCTTC.

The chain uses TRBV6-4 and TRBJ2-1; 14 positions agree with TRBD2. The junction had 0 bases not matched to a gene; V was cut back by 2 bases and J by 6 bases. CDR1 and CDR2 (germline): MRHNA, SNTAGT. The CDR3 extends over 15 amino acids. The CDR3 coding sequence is TGTGCCAGCAGTGACGGGACTAGCGGGGGCAATGAGCAGTTCTTC. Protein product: CASSDGTSGGNEQFF.

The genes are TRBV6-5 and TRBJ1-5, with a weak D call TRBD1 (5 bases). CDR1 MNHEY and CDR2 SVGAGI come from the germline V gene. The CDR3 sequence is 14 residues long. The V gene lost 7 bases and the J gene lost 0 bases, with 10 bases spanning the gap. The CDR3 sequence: CASTMGPSNQPQHF. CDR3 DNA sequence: TGTGCCAGCACCATGGGGCCTAGCAATCAGCCCCAGCATTTT.

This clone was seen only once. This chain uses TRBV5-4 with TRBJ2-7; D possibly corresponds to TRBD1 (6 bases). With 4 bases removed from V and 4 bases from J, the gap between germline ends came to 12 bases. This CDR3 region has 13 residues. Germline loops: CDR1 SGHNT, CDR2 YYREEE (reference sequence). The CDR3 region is CASSPGQKYEQYF. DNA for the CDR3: TGTGCCAGCAGCCCCGGACAGAAATACGAGCAGTACTTC.

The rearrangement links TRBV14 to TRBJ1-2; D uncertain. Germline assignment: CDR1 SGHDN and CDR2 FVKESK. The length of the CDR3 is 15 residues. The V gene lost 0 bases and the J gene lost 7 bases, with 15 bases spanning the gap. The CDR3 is CASSQDPSSSAGYTF. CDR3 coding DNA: TGTGCCAGCAGCCAAGATCCCTCCTCGAGCGCTGGCTACACCTTC.

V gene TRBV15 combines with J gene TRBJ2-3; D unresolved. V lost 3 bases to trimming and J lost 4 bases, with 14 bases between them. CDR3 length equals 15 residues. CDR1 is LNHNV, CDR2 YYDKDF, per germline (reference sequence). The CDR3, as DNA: TGTGCCACCAGCAGCCCGGGCCAAAGTGCAGATACGCAGTATTTT. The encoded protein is CATSSPGQSADTQYF.

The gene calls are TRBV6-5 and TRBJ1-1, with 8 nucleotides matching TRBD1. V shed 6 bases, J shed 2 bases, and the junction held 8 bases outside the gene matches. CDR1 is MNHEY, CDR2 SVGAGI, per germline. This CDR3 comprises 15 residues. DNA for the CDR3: TGTGCCAGCAGGGCTATGGACAGGGCCAACACTGAAGCTTTCTTT. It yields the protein CASRAMDRANTEAFF.

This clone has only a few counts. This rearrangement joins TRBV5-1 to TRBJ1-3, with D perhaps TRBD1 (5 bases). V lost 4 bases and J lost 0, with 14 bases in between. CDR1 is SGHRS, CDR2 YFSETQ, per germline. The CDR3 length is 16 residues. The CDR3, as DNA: TGCGCCAGCAGCCCGGGACGGACGAACTCTGGAAACACCATATATTTT. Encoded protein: CASSPGRTNSGNTIYF.